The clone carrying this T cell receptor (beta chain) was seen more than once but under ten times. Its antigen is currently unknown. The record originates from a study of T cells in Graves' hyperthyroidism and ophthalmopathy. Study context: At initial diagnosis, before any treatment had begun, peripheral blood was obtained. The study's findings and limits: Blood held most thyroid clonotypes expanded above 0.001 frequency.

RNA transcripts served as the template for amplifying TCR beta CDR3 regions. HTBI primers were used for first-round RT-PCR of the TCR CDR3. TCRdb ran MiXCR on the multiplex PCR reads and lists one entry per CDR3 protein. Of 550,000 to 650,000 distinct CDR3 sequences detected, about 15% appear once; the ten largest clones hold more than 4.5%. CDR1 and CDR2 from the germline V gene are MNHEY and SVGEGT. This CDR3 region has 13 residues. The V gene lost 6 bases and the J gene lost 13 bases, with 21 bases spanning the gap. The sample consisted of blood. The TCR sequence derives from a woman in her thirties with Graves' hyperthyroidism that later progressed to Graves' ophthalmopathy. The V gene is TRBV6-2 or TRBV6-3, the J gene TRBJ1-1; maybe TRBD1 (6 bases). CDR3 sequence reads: CASRPIQGGSVFF. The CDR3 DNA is TGTGCCAGCAGGCCTATACAGGGAGGGTCGGTTTTCTTT.